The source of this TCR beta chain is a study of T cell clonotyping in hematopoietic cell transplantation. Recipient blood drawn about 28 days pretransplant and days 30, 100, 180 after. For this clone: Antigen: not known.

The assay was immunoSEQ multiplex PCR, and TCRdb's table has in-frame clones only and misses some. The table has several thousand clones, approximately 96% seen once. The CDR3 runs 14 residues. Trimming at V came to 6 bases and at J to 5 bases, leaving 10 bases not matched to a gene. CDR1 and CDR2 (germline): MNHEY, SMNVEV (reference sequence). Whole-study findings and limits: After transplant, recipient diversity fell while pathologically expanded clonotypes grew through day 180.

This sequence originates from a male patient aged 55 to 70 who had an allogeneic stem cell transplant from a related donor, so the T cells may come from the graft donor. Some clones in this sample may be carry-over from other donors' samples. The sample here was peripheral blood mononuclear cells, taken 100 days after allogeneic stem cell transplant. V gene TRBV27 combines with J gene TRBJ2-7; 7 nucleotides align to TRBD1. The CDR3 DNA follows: TGTGCCAGCAGCATACAGGGGAGATTTCACGAGCAGTACTTC. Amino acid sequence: CASSIQGRFHEQYF.